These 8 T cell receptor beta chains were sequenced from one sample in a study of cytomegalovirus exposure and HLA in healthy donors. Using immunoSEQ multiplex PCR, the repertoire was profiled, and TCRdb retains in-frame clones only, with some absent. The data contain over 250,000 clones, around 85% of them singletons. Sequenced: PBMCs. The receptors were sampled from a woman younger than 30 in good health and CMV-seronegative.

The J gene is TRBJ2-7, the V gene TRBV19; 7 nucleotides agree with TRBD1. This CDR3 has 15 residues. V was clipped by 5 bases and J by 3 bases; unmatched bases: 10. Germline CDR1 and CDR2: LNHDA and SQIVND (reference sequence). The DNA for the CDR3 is TGTGCCAGTAGTCCGACCTCGACAGGGATCTACGAGCAGTACTTC. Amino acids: CASSPTSTGIYEQYF.

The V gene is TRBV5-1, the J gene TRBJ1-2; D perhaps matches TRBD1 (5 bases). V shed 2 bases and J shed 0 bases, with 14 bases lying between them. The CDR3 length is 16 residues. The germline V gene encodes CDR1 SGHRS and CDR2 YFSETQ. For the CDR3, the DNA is TGCGCCAGCAGCTTCCTCACAGGCGATTCTAACTATGGCTACACCTTC. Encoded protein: CASSFLTGDSNYGYTF.

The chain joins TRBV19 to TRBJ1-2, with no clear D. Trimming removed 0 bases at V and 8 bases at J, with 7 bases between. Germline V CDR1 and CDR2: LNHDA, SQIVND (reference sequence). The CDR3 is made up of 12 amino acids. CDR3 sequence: CASSIDLRGYTF. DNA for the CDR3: TGTGCCAGTAGTATAGATCTTCGGGGCTACACCTTC.

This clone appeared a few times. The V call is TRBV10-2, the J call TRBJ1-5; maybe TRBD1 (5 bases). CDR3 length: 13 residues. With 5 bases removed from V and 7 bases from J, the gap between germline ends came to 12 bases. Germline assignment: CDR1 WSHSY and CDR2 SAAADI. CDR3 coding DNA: TGCGCCAGCAGTCGGGGGGAATTCCAGCCCCAGCATTTT. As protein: CASSRGEFQPQHF.

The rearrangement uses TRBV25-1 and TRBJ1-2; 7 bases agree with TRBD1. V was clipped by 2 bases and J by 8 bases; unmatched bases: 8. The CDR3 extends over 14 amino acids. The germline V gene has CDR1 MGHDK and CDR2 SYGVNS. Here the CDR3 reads CASSERDRLGGYTF. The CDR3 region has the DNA TGTGCCAGCAGTGAAAGGGACAGATTGGGGGGCTACACCTTC.

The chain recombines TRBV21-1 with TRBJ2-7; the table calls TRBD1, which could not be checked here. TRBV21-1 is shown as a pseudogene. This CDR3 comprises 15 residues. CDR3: CASSKRGKGTYEQYF. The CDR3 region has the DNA TGTGCCAGCAGCAAAAGGGGGAAGGGGACCTACGAGCAGTACTTC.

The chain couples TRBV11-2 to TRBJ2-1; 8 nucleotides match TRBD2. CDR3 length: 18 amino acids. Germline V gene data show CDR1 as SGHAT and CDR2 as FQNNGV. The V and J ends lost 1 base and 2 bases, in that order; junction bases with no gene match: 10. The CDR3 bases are TGTGCCAGCAGCTTAGTCCTTTGGGTAGCGGGGACCTACAATGAGCAGTTCTTC. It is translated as CASSLVLWVAGTYNEQFF.

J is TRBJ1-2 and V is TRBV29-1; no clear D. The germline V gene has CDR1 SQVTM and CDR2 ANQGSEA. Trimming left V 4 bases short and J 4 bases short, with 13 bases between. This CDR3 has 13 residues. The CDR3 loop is CSVVLESFYGYTF. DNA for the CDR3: TGCAGCGTTGTTCTGGAGTCCTTCTATGGCTACACCTTC.